What follows is one T cell receptor beta chain and its context. V shed 0 bases and J shed 8 bases, with 12 bases lying between them. This CDR3 is 14 amino acids long. The V gene's germline CDR1 is SGHRS and CDR2 YFSETQ. From the RT-PCR reads, TCRdb called clonotypes with MiXCR, one entry per CDR3 protein. This sample has about 680,000 distinct CDR3 sequences, with 11% to 15% found just once. The genes are TRBV5-1 and TRBJ2-1, with D hard to call. This TCR came from a female donor in good health, serving as a healthy control. Sequencing was carried out using memory CD4+ T cells from blood. CDR3 in amino acids: CASSLVPASDEQFF. For the CDR3, the DNA is TGCGCCAGCAGCTTGGTACCCGCAAGCGATGAGCAGTTCTTC.